A single sample gave rise to the 18 T cell receptor beta chains below, sequenced in a study of T cell clonality in common variable immunodeficiency. Measured with immunoSEQ multiplex PCR; TCRdb has only the in-frame clones, and not every one. Altogether about 74,000 clones were found in the sample, and no singletons occur. The sample taken for sequencing was peripheral blood mononuclear cells. The source of these receptors is a person between 18 and 69 years old in good health.

This clone was picked up many times. Read data end 3 residues before the CDR3 end; the end is taken from the germline J gene. The chain uses TRBV5-5 and TRBJ2-7; D unclear. The CDR3 totals 13 residues. The germline CDR1 and CDR2 sequences are SGHKS and YYEKEE (reference sequence). V lost 4 bases and J lost 5, with 13 bases in between. The CDR3 loop reads CASSLPSVDEQYF. The covered CDR3 bases are TGTGCCAGCAGCCTCCCAAGCGTTGACGAG.

This clone was recorded a few times. The CDR3 goes on 3 residues after the read ends, and that part is filled in from the germline J gene. The J gene is TRBJ2-1, the V gene TRBV18, with 8 bases aligning to TRBD1. The germline V gene encodes CDR1 KGHSH and CDR2 LQKENI. CDR3 length: 14 amino acids. V dropped 2 bases and J dropped 7; count of bases not matched to a gene: 4. Incomplete CDR3 DNA: TGTGCCAGCTCACCAGGGGGGACAGGTAATGAG. Protein sequence: CASSPGGTGNE. The entire CDR3 sequence reads CASSPGGTGNEQFF.

This clone was found many times. The read terminates 3 residues ahead of where the CDR3 ends, so the germline J gene completes it. V is TRBV14 and J is TRBJ2-5, with D possibly TRBD1 on 5 matching bases. The length of the CDR3 is 14 residues. Germline V lookup: CDR1 SGHDN, CDR2 FVKESK. V lost 0 bases to trimming and J lost 1 base, with 6 bases between them. The CDR3 reads CASSQDRVQETQYF. The DNA read from the CDR3 is TGTGCCAGCAGCCAAGACAGGGTCCAAGAGACC.

As to this clone: The read halts 3 residues ahead of the CDR3 end, with the missing end drawn from the germline J gene. The genes are TRBV19 and TRBJ2-7; 7 bases match TRBD2. The CDR3 is 15 amino acids. The ends lost 10 bases at V and 0 bases at J; junction bases unmatched: 12. CDR1 and CDR2 (germline): LNHDA, SQIVND (reference sequence). CDR3 loop: CATSDLAGISYEQYF. Partial CDR3 DNA: TGTGCCACTTCCGACTTAGCGGGTATCTCCTACGAG.

Partial CDR3 DNA: TGTGCCAGTCAAAGGGCGGGGGGAATGGGGGAGACC. Translated: CASQRAGGMGET. The CDR3 in its entirety is CASQRAGGMGETQYF. The chain employs TRBV2 and TRBJ2-5; the match to TRBD2 covers 8 bases. The read falls 3 residues short of the CDR3 end, and the missing part is taken from the germline J gene. The CDR3 has 15 residues. J lost 5 bases, V lost 9 bases, and 14 bases had no gene match. In germline, CDR1 is SNHLY, CDR2 FYNNEI.

This clone was seen many times. The missing CDR3 end, 3 residues past where the read stops, is filled in from the germline J gene. The chain has TRBV5-1 and TRBJ2-6; TRBD1 matches 9 bases. The CDR3 runs 17 residues. From germline, CDR1 is SGHRS and CDR2 YFSETQ. The J segment lost 5 bases and the V segment lost 3 bases, leaving 9 bases of the junction unmatched. The chain's CDR3 is CASSSRDRVGRANVLTF. Incomplete CDR3 DNA: TGCGCCAGCAGCTCCCGGGACAGGGTGGGGAGGGCCAACGTC.

There are many counts of this clone. The read finishes 3 residues shy of the CDR3 end, and the germline J gene is used to complete it. This sample also contains other DNA sequences that code for the same CDR3. The genes are TRBV20-1 and TRBJ2-3, with 7 bases matching TRBD2. Germline lookup yields CDR1 DFQATT and CDR2 SNEGSKA (reference sequence). This CDR3 has 15 residues. The junction had 6 bases not matched to a gene; V was cut back by 3 bases and J by 0 bases. The sequenced CDR3 bases are TGCAGTGCTAGCACAGCGGGGCCGAGCACAGATACG. This sequence encodes CSASTAGPSTDT. In full, the CDR3 reads CSASTAGPSTDTQYF.

This clone was seen repeatedly, ten times or more. The read finishes 3 residues shy of the CDR3 end, and the germline J gene is used to complete it. The rearrangement uses TRBV20-1 and TRBJ1-5, with 9 bases lining up with TRBD1. Germline V gene data show CDR1 as DFQATT and CDR2 as SNEGSKA (reference sequence). The CDR3 has 14 amino acids. CDR3 sequence: CSARGGQGQGPQHF. The part of the CDR3 DNA that was read is TGCAGTGCTAGAGGTGGACAGGGACAGGGTCCC.

This clone was observed many times. Read data end 3 residues before the CDR3 end; the end is taken from the germline J gene. The rearrangement uses TRBV20-1 and TRBJ2-1, with TRBD2 matching over 11 bases. The CDR3 length is 16 residues. V shed 6 bases and J 0 bases; nucleotides not matched to a gene: 7. Germline V gene lookup returns CDR1 DFQATT and CDR2 SNEGSKA (reference sequence). CDR3 region: CSATAGTSGSYNEQFF. The part of the CDR3 DNA that was read is TGCAGTGCCACCGCCGGGACTAGCGGCTCCTACAATGAG.

This clone was observed at least ten times. The read is 3 residues too short to cover the CDR3 end, so that end is filled in from the germline J gene. The chain joins TRBV10-3 to TRBJ2-1; 9 bases align to TRBD1. Germline V gene sequence: CDR1 ENHRY, CDR2 SYGVKD. The V and J ends lost 9 bases and 6 bases, in that order; junction bases with no gene match: 6. The CDR3 extends over 13 amino acids. The chain's CDR3 is CAMGGQGINEQFF. CDR3 DNA, as far as it was read: TGTGCCATGGGGGGACAGGGCATCAATGAG.

This clone has ten or more counts. The read gets to within 3 residues of the CDR3 end, and the germline J gene fills in the rest. The V and J genes are TRBV20-1 and TRBJ2-5; 9 bases fit TRBD2. The germline CDR1 and CDR2 sequences are DFQATT and SNEGSKA (reference sequence). This CDR3 is built from 14 residues. The junction had 10 bases not matched to a gene; V was cut back by 6 bases and J by 5 bases. CDR3 sequence reads: CSAVGGRARETQYF. CDR3 bases read: TGCAGTGCAGTAGGCGGGAGGGCCCGTGAGACC.

This clone was recorded at least ten times. The read ends 3 residues early relative to the CDR3; the germline J gene fills the gap. The chain is built from TRBV20-1 and TRBJ2-2, with a weak D call TRBD1 (5 bases). The ends were cut back, 0 bases at V and 5 bases at J, with 19 bases in the middle. Germline assignment: CDR1 DFQATT and CDR2 SNEGSKA (reference sequence). This CDR3 spans 17 amino acids. The CDR3 bases that were read are TGCAGTGCTAGAGATCAAGCAAGGGGCATTGGGACCGGGGAG. This sequence encodes CSARDQARGIGTGE. In full, the CDR3 is CSARDQARGIGTGELFF.

There are many counts of this clone. The missing CDR3 end, 3 residues past where the read stops, is filled in from the germline J gene. This sequence joins TRBV20-1 and TRBJ2-1, with 7 bases lining up with TRBD2. Germline V CDR1 and CDR2: DFQATT, SNEGSKA (reference sequence). The ends lost 1 base at V and 2 bases at J; junction bases unmatched: 5. The CDR3 has 15 residues. CDR3 residues: CSARAVSGPYNEQFF. The CDR3 DNA, read in part, is TGCAGTGCTAGAGCCGTTAGCGGGCCCTACAATGAG.

This clone was counted many times. The read is 3 residues too short to cover the CDR3 end, so that end is filled in from the germline J gene. The gene calls are TRBV2 and TRBJ1-2; D is unclear. Germline CDR1 SNHLY, CDR2 FYNNEI. The V end was cut by 2 bases, the J end by 7 bases, with 11 bases between. This CDR3 has 13 residues. CDR3: CASSETAEGGYTF. CDR3 DNA (partial): TGTGCCAGCAGTGAAACAGCAGAAGGTGGC.

This clone was counted ten times or more. The missing CDR3 end, 3 residues past where the read stops, is filled in from the germline J gene. The rearrangement links TRBV5-1 to TRBJ1-4; D might be TRBD1 (5 bases). Looked up from germline, CDR1 is SGHRS and CDR2 is YFSETQ. Trimming removed 1 base from V and 2 bases from J, with 15 bases in between. The CDR3 covers 17 residues. CDR3 bases read: TGCGCCAGCAGCTTGTACATCACTGGGGCTACTAATGAAAAA. It specifies CASSLYITGATNEK. The full CDR3 sequence reads CASSLYITGATNEKLFF.

This clone was detected many times. The CDR3 extends 3 residues past the end of the read, so its final part is completed from the germline J gene. The genes are TRBV24-1 and TRBJ2-7; 8 bases are a match to TRBD1. J was trimmed by 1 base and V by 7 bases; bases with no gene match: 11. The germline V gene encodes CDR1 KGHDR and CDR2 SFDVKD. The CDR3 extends over 16 amino acids. The part of the CDR3 DNA that was read is TGTGCCACCAGCACAACGACAGGGGCGGATTCCTACGAG. Its translation is CATSTTTGADSYE. The entire CDR3 protein reads CATSTTTGADSYEQYF.

This clone has a handful of counts. The observed sequence ends 3 residues before the CDR3 terminus, with the missing tail filled in from the germline J gene. J is TRBJ1-2 and V is TRBV11-2; TRBD1 matches 7 bases. Germline loops: CDR1 SGHAT, CDR2 FQNNGV. The CDR3 contains 13 residues. The CDR3 reads CASSSLRQGGYTF. The part of the CDR3 DNA that was read is TGTGCCAGCAGCTCCCTTCGACAGGGAGGC.

The sample holds many counts of this clone. The read terminates 3 residues before the CDR3 end, so the remaining end is supplied by the germline J gene. The chain links TRBV6-1 to TRBJ2-5, with 10 bases identical to TRBD1. CDR3 length: 15 residues. CDR1 is MNHNS and CDR2 is SASEGT in the germline V gene. The V segment lost 1 base and the J segment 4 bases; nucleotides outside the gene matches: 3. This CDR3 reads CASSEETGGAETQYF. The part of the CDR3 DNA that was read is TGTGCCAGCAGTGAAGAGACAGGGGGCGCAGAGACC.